Shown below are 17 T cell receptor beta chains from a single sample sequenced in a study of siplizumab effects on memory and regulatory T cells. Repertoires were generated with immunoSEQ multiplex PCR, while TCRdb's copy carries only in-frame clones and drops some. The data contain around 100,000 clones, 91% of them singletons. What was sequenced was CD4+ T cells sorted from blood. These receptors all stem from a human donor in good health.

The chain employs TRBV4-1 and TRBJ1-2; 9 bases are shared with TRBD1. Germline CDR1 reads MGHRA; CDR2 reads YSYEKL. This CDR3 has 15 residues. The ends lost 4 bases at V and 4 bases at J; junction bases unmatched: 7. The CDR3 DNA follows: TGCGCCAGCAGCCGGGACAGGGCAGATTTCTATGGCTACACCTTC. Protein product: CASSRDRADFYGYTF.

V and J are TRBV2 and TRBJ2-1; the D is unclear. The CDR3 length is 11 residues. CDR1 SNHLY and CDR2 FYNNEI come from the germline V gene. V was trimmed by 3 bases and J by 10 bases, leaving 7 bases between them. The CDR3 reads CASSDIGEQFF. CDR3 nucleotide sequence: TGTGCCAGCAGTGATATTGGGGAGCAGTTCTTC.

CDR3 region: CASSSDGGPTEAFF. The CDR3 nucleotides are TGTGCCAGCAGCTCCGATGGGGGTCCAACTGAAGCTTTCTTT. V is TRBV13 and J is TRBJ1-1, with a possible D match to TRBD1 (5 bases). The germline V gene encodes CDR1 PRHDT and CDR2 FYEKMQ (reference sequence). This CDR3 has 14 residues. Trimming took off 4 bases at V and 5 bases at J, with 14 bases between the two ends.

The gene calls are TRBV10-3 and TRBJ1-2; 8 bases fit TRBD1. The V segment lost 6 bases and the J segment 0 bases; nucleotides outside the gene matches: 9. This CDR3 has 16 amino acids. Germline CDR1 reads ENHRY; CDR2 reads SYGVKD. This CDR3 is CAISPYGQGPNYGYTF. For the CDR3, the DNA is TGTGCCATCAGCCCCTACGGACAGGGTCCTAACTATGGCTACACCTTC.

The V call is TRBV19, the J call TRBJ1-2, with TRBD1 matching 7 bases. The germline CDR1 and CDR2 sequences are LNHDA and SQIVND (reference sequence). The V segment lost 6 bases and the J segment 6 bases; nucleotides outside the gene matches: 4. CDR3 length equals 12 residues. The DNA for the CDR3 is TGTGCCAGTAGCGACAGGGACAATGGCTACACCTTC. This sequence encodes CASSDRDNGYTF.

The V gene is TRBV19, the J gene TRBJ1-1; 7 bases fit TRBD1. CDR3 length: 14 residues. J gave up 4 bases and V 1 base, and 3 bases lay outside the gene matches. The V gene's germline CDR1 is LNHDA and CDR2 SQIVND (reference sequence). In DNA form, the CDR3 reads TGTGCCAGTAGTATAGGAGGGGGCGCCACTGAAGCTTTCTTT. This gives the protein CASSIGGGATEAFF.

The chain combines TRBV6-5 with TRBJ1-1, with a weak D call TRBD1 (5 bases). From germline, CDR1 is MNHEY and CDR2 SVGAGI. This CDR3 has 13 amino acids. Trimming took 6 bases from V and 4 from J, leaving 12 bases between them. CDR3 DNA sequence: TGTGCCAGCAGCCCCGGGACTATCACTGAAGCTTTCTTT. Protein product: CASSPGTITEAFF.

The chain is built from TRBV6-5 and TRBJ1-2; no reliable D call. CDR3 length equals 12 residues. V lost 6 bases and J lost 4, with 9 bases in between. Looked up from germline, CDR1 is MNHEY and CDR2 is SVGAGI. In DNA form, the CDR3 reads TGTGCCAGCAGAGACGACATCTATGGCTACACCTTC. Translation gives CASRDDIYGYTF.

The chain uses TRBV12-5 and TRBJ1-5; 10 bases match TRBD1. J lost 5 bases, V lost 0 bases, and 10 bases had no gene match. CDR3 length equals 18 residues. Germline V lookup: CDR1 LGHNT, CDR2 FRNRAP. As DNA, the CDR3 is TGTGCTAGTGGTTTGGTACGGTTTGGACAGGGGGTAGATCAGCCCCAGCATTTT. This translates into CASGLVRFGQGVDQPQHF.

J is TRBJ1-5 and V is TRBV23-1, with D unresolved. TRBV23-1 is flagged as an ORF with uncertain function. The CDR3 contains 15 residues. Trimming took 0 bases from V and 2 from J, leaving 8 bases between them. Written as DNA, the CDR3 is TGCGCCAGCAGTCAATCCTACAGCCGCAATCAGCCCCAGCATTTT. This encodes CASSQSYSRNQPQHF.

This chain connects TRBV18 to TRBJ1-1; D ambiguous. CDR1 is KGHSH, CDR2 LQKENI, per germline. Trimming stripped 0 bases from V and 1 base from J, with 3 bases between. The length of the CDR3 is 13 residues. The CDR3 DNA sequence: TGTGCCAGCTCACCACCAAGGAACACTGAAGCTTTCTTT. Its translation is CASSPPRNTEAFF.

This clone was recorded only once. This chain connects TRBV12-5 to TRBJ2-5, with 9 bases matching TRBD1. V was clipped by 1 base and J by 4 bases; unmatched bases: 4. Germline V gives CDR1 LGHNT, CDR2 FRNRAP. The CDR3 has 15 amino acids. CDR3 nucleotides: TGTGCTAGTGGTTTGGGGACGGGACAGGGAGAGACCCAGTACTTC. Translating gives CASGLGTGQGETQYF.

This chain uses TRBV19 with TRBJ2-7, with D hard to call. CDR3 length: 13 amino acids. The V end was cut by 3 bases, the J end by 0 bases, with 6 bases between. Germline V CDR1 and CDR2: LNHDA, SQIVND (reference sequence). The DNA for the CDR3 is TGTGCCAGTAGTATCGGGCGCTCCTACGAGCAGTACTTC. Translating it yields CASSIGRSYEQYF. Variable domain in full (rest from reference TRBV19 and TRBJ2-7): DGGITQSPKYLFRKEGQNVTLSCEQNLNHDAMYWYRQDPGQGLRLIYYSQIVNDFQKGDIAEGYSVSREKKESFPLTVTSAQKNPTAFYLCASSIGRSYEQYFGPGTRLTVT.

The rearrangement uses TRBV6-5 and TRBJ1-2; the D gene is possibly TRBD1 (6 bases). Germline CDR1 MNHEY, CDR2 SVGAGI. The CDR3 extends over 15 amino acids. Trimming left V 4 bases short and J 5 bases short, with 17 bases between. CDR3 sequence: CASSSTSTGFYGYTF. CDR3 coding DNA: TGTGCCAGCAGTTCAACATCGACAGGCTTTTATGGCTACACCTTC.

This sequence joins TRBV6-6 and TRBJ1-2; D gene ambiguous. The CDR3 spans 15 residues. In germline, CDR1 is MNHNY, CDR2 SVGAGI (reference sequence). Trimming shortened V by 0 bases and J by 8 bases, and 16 bases separated the two germline ends. CDR3 sequence reads: CASSYSSTARSGYTF. DNA of the CDR3: TGTGCCAGCAGTTACTCGTCGACGGCTCGGTCAGGCTACACCTTC.

Notes on this clone: Different DNA sequences within this sample yield the same CDR3. The chain recombines TRBV27 with TRBJ2-7; TRBD2 agrees at 7 bases. The CDR3 contains 17 residues. V shed 0 bases, J shed 0 bases, and the junction held 8 bases outside the gene matches. The germline CDR1 and CDR2 sequences are MNHEY and SMNVEV (reference sequence). The DNA for the CDR3 is TGTGCCAGCAGTTTATCAGGATTTTGGGGGGGCTCCTACGAGCAGTACTTC. This gives the protein CASSLSGFWGGSYEQYF.

This sequence joins TRBV18 and TRBJ2-1, with a weak D call TRBD2 (7 bases). This CDR3 contains 14 residues. Germline-derived CDR1 and CDR2 are KGHSH and LQKENI. The V end lost 6 bases, the J end lost 9 bases, and 18 bases lay between the germline ends. In DNA, the CDR3 is TGTGCCAGCTCCAAACTAGGGGGGGCATTTGAGCAGTTCTTC. Translation: CASSKLGGAFEQFF.